This is a list of T cell receptor beta chains from one sample in a study of T cell repertoires in cytomegalovirus infection. These receptors are not linked to any known antigen. TCRdb independently ran MiXCR on the reads; one entry per CDR3 protein. The sample lists 450,000 to 600,000 distinct CDR3 sequences; 33% were seen once. Sequencing used cultured PBMCs, obtained from culture after CMV antigen stimulation. The receptors were gathered from a human donor in good health (CMV status not recorded). Some clones in this sample may be carry-over from other donors' samples. Both conserved end residues are part of each CDR3. Each record gives: CDR3 DNA, CDR3 protein, D gene, V gene, J gene, clone size. D genes are given only for firm matches. Some rows mark clone size as missing; the rest say once, few, many or name a class of expanded clone.

TGTGCCAGCAGCCCTTGGGTCGAGACAGGGGATGGCTACACCTTC	CASSPWVETGDGYTF	TRBD1	TRBV7-2	TRBJ1-2	few
TGTGCCAGCAGCGACAAGTCCTACGAGCAGTACTTC	CASSDKSYEQYF	.	TRBV7-9	TRBJ2-7	.
TGTGCCAGTAGTATCCCCCTGGGCAGGAGCACAGATACGCAGTATTTT	CASSIPLGRSTDTQYF	.	TRBV19	TRBJ2-3	.
TGTGCCAGCAGTCGACAGGGCCTGAACACCGGGGAGCTGTTTTTT	CASSRQGLNTGELFF	TRBD1	TRBV6-2/TRBV6-3	TRBJ2-2	.
TGTGCCAGCAGTTACGGGTTTTTAAATGAGCAGTTCTTC	CASSYGFLNEQFF	.	TRBV6-2/TRBV6-3	TRBJ2-1	.
TGTACCAGCAGACCTTTAATGGGGACTAGCGGGAGCACAGATACGCAGTATTTT	CTSRPLMGTSGSTDTQYF	TRBD2	TRBV12-3/TRBV12-4	TRBJ2-3	.
TGCGCCAGCAGCCAAGACGGATTCAGCAATCAGCCCCAGCATTTT	CASSQDGFSNQPQHF	.	TRBV4-1	TRBJ1-5	.
TGTGCCAGCAGAACGGGGCCGGGCACCGGGGAGCTGTTTTTT	CASRTGPGTGELFF	.	TRBV27	TRBJ2-2	.
TGCAGTGCTAGTGGTAGCGGGAGGGTAGATACGCAGTATTTT	CSASGSGRVDTQYF	TRBD2	TRBV20-1	TRBJ2-3	many
TGTGCCAGCAGCCCTCTCCCGGGTTTCGGCACTGAAGCTTTCTTT	CASSPLPGFGTEAFF	.	TRBV12-3/TRBV12-4	TRBJ1-1	.
TGTGCCAGCAGAAATGGACTAGCGGGAGGCACAGATACGCAGTATTTT	CASRNGLAGGTDTQYF	TRBD2	TRBV7-2	TRBJ2-3	few
TGTGCCAGCAGTTGGGGGGAAAGCAATCAGCCCCAGCATTTT	CASSWGESNQPQHF	.	TRBV6-2/TRBV6-3	TRBJ1-5	few
TGTGCCAGACCACAGGGGCCCCTCCCTAATGAAAAACTGTTTTTT	CARPQGPLPNEKLFF	TRBD1	TRBV7-6	TRBJ1-4	few
TGTGCCAGCAGCTTTGCCCAGGGGGCTTTGTTCGGGGAGCTGTTTTTT	CASSFAQGALFGELFF	TRBD1	TRBV7-6	TRBJ2-2	few
TGCGCCAGCAGCCAAGGCTCTAGCGGGACACCCTTTGGGGATACGCAGTATTTT	CASSQGSSGTPFGDTQYF	TRBD2	TRBV4-3	TRBJ2-3	.
TGTGCCAGCAGCCCAGAGCTCTACAATGAGCAGTTCTTC	CASSPELYNEQFF	.	TRBV7-8	TRBJ2-1	few
TGTGCCAGCAGCAGGACTAGCGGTTACCAAGAGACCCAGTACTTC	CASSRTSGYQETQYF	TRBD2	TRBV11-2	TRBJ2-5	few
TGTGCCAGCAGCCCTCTCTCGGGAGGGCCGAATGAGCAGTTCTTC	CASSPLSGGPNEQFF	TRBD2	TRBV11-2	TRBJ2-1	.
TGTGCCAGCAGCTTGGAGGGTCGTCGCTCGTGGGAGACCCAGTACTTC	CASSLEGRRSWETQYF	.	TRBV7-8	TRBJ2-5	many
TGTGCCAGCAGTTTGTCCAGGTCCTATGGCTACACCTTC	CASSLSRSYGYTF	.	TRBV28	TRBJ1-2	.